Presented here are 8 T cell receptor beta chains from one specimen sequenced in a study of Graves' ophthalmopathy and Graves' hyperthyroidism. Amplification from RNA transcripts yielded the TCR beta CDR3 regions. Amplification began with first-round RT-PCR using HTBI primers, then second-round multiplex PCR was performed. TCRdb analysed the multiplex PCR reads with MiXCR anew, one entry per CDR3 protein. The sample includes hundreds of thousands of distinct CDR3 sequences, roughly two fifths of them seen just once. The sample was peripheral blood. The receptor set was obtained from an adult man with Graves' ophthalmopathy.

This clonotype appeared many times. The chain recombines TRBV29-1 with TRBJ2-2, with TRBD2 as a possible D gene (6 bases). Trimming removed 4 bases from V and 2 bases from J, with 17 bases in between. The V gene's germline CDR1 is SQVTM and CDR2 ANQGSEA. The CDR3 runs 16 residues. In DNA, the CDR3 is TGCAGCGTTGGGATGGGCGGGATTTTAAACACCGGGGAGCTGTTTTTT. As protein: CSVGMGGILNTGELFF.

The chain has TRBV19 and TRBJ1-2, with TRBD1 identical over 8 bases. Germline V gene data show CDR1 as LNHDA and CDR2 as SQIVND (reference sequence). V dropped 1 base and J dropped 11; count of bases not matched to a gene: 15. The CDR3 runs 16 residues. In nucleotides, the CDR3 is TGTGCCAGTAGTATAGGAACGATCAGGGGGCGACTGGCGTACACCTTC. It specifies CASSIGTIRGRLAYTF. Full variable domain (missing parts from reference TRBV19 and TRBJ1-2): DGGITQSPKYLFRKEGQNVTLSCEQNLNHDAMYWYRQDPGQGLRLIYYSQIVNDFQKGDIAEGYSVSREKKESFPLTVTSAQKNPTAFYLCASSIGTIRGRLAYTFGSGTRLTVV.

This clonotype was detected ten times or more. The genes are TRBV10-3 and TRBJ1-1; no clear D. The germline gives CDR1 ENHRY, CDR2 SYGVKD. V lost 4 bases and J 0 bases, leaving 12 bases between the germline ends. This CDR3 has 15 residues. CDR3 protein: CAISAGRDMNTEAFF. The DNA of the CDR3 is TGTGCCATCAGTGCCGGCCGGGATATGAACACTGAAGCTTTCTTT.

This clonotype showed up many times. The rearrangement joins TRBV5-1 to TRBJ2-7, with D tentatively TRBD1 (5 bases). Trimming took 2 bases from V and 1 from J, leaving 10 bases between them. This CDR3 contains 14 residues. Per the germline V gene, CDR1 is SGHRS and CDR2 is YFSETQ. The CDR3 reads CASSFGPGSYEQYF. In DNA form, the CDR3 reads TGCGCCAGCAGCTTCGGTCCAGGGTCCTACGAGCAGTACTTC.

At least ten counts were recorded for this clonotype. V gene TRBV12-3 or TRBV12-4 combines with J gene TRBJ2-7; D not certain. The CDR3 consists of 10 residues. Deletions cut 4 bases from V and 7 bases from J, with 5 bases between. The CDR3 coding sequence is TGTGCCAGCAGTTCAGAGGAGCAGTACTTC. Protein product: CASSSEEQYF.

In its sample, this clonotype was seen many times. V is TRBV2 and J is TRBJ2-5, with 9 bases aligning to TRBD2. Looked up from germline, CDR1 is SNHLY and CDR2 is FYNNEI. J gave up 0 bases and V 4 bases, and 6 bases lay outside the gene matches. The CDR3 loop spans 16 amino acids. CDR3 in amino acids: CASSGLAGSYQETQYF. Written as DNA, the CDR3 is TGTGCCAGCAGTGGGCTAGCGGGATCGTACCAAGAGACCCAGTACTTC.

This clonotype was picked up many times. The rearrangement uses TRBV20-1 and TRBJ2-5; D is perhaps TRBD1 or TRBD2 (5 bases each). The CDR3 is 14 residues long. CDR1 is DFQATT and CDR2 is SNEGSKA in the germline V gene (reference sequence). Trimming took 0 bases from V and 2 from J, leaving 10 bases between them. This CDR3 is CSAREWGRQETQYF. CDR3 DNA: TGCAGTGCTAGAGAATGGGGACGTCAAGAGACCCAGTACTTC.

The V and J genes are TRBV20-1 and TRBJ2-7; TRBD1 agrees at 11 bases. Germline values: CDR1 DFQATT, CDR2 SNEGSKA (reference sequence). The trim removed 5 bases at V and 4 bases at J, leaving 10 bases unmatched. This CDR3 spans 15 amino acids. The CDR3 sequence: CSAGTRTGGSYEQYF. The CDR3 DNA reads TGCAGTGCTGGGACCAGGACAGGGGGCTCGTACGAGCAGTACTTC.